These T cell receptor beta chains were read from a single sample in a study of lymphopenia after photon versus proton radiotherapy. Libraries were prepared by immunoSEQ multiplex PCR; TCRdb keeps only in-frame clonotypes and omits some of them. The sample lists roughly 49,000 clones; roughly 90% were seen once. The starting material was peripheral blood, obtained from a patient treated with photon-based radiotherapy. The receptors derive from a woman aged 40 to 50 with cholangiocarcinoma. Each CDR3 is given with its conserved first and last residue. D genes are given only for firm matches. Rows may omit the clone size; those that give it use once, few, many or a size class.

TRBJ1-5 TRBV5-5 - - CASSPGSINQPQHF TGTGCCAGCAGCCCCGGGTCAATCAATCAGCCCCAGCATTTT
TRBJ1-1 TRBV7-2 - once CASSLEAPGIHTEAFF TGTGCCAGCAGCTTAGAGGCCCCCGGGATCCACACTGAAGCTTTCTTT
TRBJ2-3 TRBV27 TRBD2 - CASSRANSGSLGSTDTQYF TGTGCCAGCAGTCGAGCCAATAGCGGGTCCCTAGGTAGCACAGATACGCAGTATTTT
TRBJ1-2 TRBV5-4 TRBD1 - CASSLGGTGGLSYTF TGTGCCAGCAGCTTGGGTGGGACAGGGGGCTTGAGCTACACCTTC
TRBJ2-7 TRBV15 TRBD2 - CATSTIVGLAGRYEQYF TGTGCCACCAGCACCATCGTGGGGCTAGCGGGCCGTTACGAGCAGTACTTC
TRBJ2-4 TRBV7-2 - - CASSLRQPAGKNIQYF TGTGCCAGCAGCTTAAGGCAACCCGCGGGGAAAAACATTCAGTACTTC
TRBJ1-2 TRBV7-9 TRBD1 - CASSHGTGDNYGYTF TGTGCCAGCAGCCACGGGACAGGGGATAACTATGGCTACACCTTC
TRBJ1-1 TRBV5-1 - - CASSSGGGNTEAFF TGCGCCAGCAGCTCGGGAGGCGGGAACACTGAAGCTTTCTTT
TRBJ1-3 TRBV6-1 - - CASRGTVVSGNTIYF TGTGCCAGCAGGGGGACGGTGGTCTCTGGAAACACCATATATTTT
TRBJ2-5 TRBV9 TRBD2 once CASSVSSGGEAQYF TGTGCCAGCAGCGTATCCAGCGGGGGGGAAGCCCAGTACTTC
TRBJ2-3 TRBV6-4 TRBD2 - CASSLSGGSTDTQYF TGTGCCAGCAGCCTCTCGGGGGGGAGCACAGATACGCAGTATTTT
TRBJ2-3 TRBV7-8 - - CASSPKPTSTDTQYF TGTGCCAGCAGCCCGAAACCCACTAGCACAGATACGCAGTATTTT
TRBJ1-1 TRBV5-1 - - CASSLAGDWDTEAFF TGCGCCAGCAGCTTGGCTGGGGACTGGGACACTGAAGCTTTCTTT
TRBJ2-5 TRBV7-9 TRBD1 - CASSSTGGETQYF TGTGCCAGCAGCTCGACAGGGGGAGAGACCCAGTACTTC
TRBJ1-4 TRBV11-2 TRBD1 - CASSHRDRPEKLFF TGTGCCAGCAGCCACCGGGACAGGCCAGAAAAACTGTTTTTT
TRBJ1-2 TRBV27 TRBD1 - CASSYGRGGQTGYTF TGTGCCAGCAGTTATGGTCGGGGGGGACAGACCGGCTACACCTTC
TRBJ2-1 TRBV20-1 - - CSARFVNEQFF TGCAGTGCTAGATTCGTAAATGAGCAGTTCTTC
TRBJ2-7 TRBV7-9 TRBD2 - CASSLGGASGRYEQYF TGTGCCAGCAGCTTAGGCGGGGCTAGCGGGAGATACGAGCAGTACTTC
TRBJ1-2 TRBV9 - - CASSVALEGPVYGYTF TGTGCCAGCAGCGTAGCCTTGGAGGGGCCCGTCTATGGCTACACCTTC
TRBJ2-3 TRBV11-3 - few CASSPAVEGTQYF TGTGCCAGCAGCCCCGCCGTCGAGGGTACGCAGTATTTT
TRBJ2-3 TRBV2 - once CASSDRVSPSTDTQYF TGTGCCAGCAGTGACCGGGTTAGCCCTAGCACAGATACGCAGTATTTT
TRBJ1-2 TRBV30 - few CAWSGAEGYGYTF TGTGCCTGGAGTGGGGCTGAGGGCTATGGCTACACCTTC
TRBJ1-2 TRBV29-1 TRBD1 - CSVGRTGDPYGYTF TGCAGCGTTGGTAGGACAGGGGACCCCTATGGCTACACCTTC